Listed here are 27 T cell receptor beta chains from one sample, sequenced in a study of shared clonotypes between healthy human individuals. Repertoires were generated with immunoSEQ multiplex PCR, while TCRdb's copy carries only in-frame clones and drops some. The profile shows 470,000 or so clones, around 80% of them singletons. Sample: PBMCs. These receptors all come from a woman aged 40 to 50 in good health. Some clones in this sample may be carry-over from other donors' samples.

The chain couples TRBV30 to TRBJ2-2, with TRBD1 identical over 9 bases. The CDR3 contains 15 residues. V gave up 3 bases and J gave up 0 bases; unmatched junction bases: 2. Germline-derived CDR1 and CDR2 are GTSNPN and SVGIG (reference sequence). The CDR3 loop is CAWSTGGANTGELFF. DNA of the CDR3: TGTGCCTGGAGCACAGGGGGCGCGAACACCGGGGAGCTGTTTTTT. Looking up the rest from reference TRBV30 and TRBJ2-2 gives the full variable domain: SQTIHQWPATLVQPVGSPLSLECTVEGTSNPNLYWYRQAAGRGLQLLFYSVGIGQISSEVPQNLSASRPQDRQFILSSKKLLLSDSGFYLCAWSTGGANTGELFFGEGSRLTVL.

The genes are TRBV6-5 and TRBJ2-4; no clear D. Trimming cost V 5 bases and J 3 bases, with 2 bases left between them. Per germline, CDR1 MNHEY and CDR2 SVGAGI. There are 11 residues in the CDR3. CDR3 loop: CASSHKNIQYF. In DNA, the CDR3 is TGTGCCAGCAGTCACAAAAACATTCAGTACTTC.

The rearrangement uses TRBV30 and TRBJ1-3; D gene unclear. The CDR3 has 15 amino acids. Trimming pared 3 bases from V and 0 bases from J, leaving 12 bases between. From germline, CDR1 is GTSNPN and CDR2 SVGIG (reference sequence). The CDR3 protein is CAWRGSTSSGNTIYF. CDR3 nucleotide sequence: TGTGCCTGGAGGGGCAGTACTAGCTCTGGAAACACCATATATTTT.

V is TRBV2 and J is TRBJ1-1; D may be TRBD1 (6 bases). CDR1 and CDR2 (germline): SNHLY, FYNNEI. The CDR3 extends over 14 amino acids. The V end lost 7 bases, the J end lost 7 bases, and 19 bases lay between the germline ends. CDR3 residues: CASTRGADRIEAFF. CDR3 DNA: TGTGCCAGCACTCGGGGGGCAGACAGGATTGAAGCTTTCTTT.

This chain uses TRBV28 with TRBJ2-7; D is undetermined. V shed 8 bases and J shed 0 bases, with 11 bases lying between them. The germline CDR1 and CDR2 sequences are MDHEN and SYDVKM. This CDR3 spans 13 amino acids. The CDR3 reads CASRAPASYEQYF. Written as DNA, the CDR3 is TGTGCCAGCCGAGCTCCAGCCTCCTACGAGCAGTACTTC.

The rearrangement uses TRBV29-1 and TRBJ2-1, with D perhaps matching TRBD2 (6 bases). V lost 5 bases, J lost 6 bases, and 17 bases lay in between. This CDR3 comprises 14 residues. Germline CDR1 and CDR2: SQVTM and ANQGSEA. This CDR3 is CSVLTGGSRNEQFF. CDR3 bases: TGCAGCGTTTTGACTGGAGGGAGCCGCAATGAGCAGTTCTTC.

In regard to this clone: A read error is possible here, since a much larger clone lies one base away. Other DNA sequences in this specimen translate into the identical CDR3. The rearrangement joins TRBV30 to TRBJ1-1; D is unclear. CDR3 length: 16 residues. Germline V gene lookup returns CDR1 GTSNPN and CDR2 SVGIG (reference sequence). The CDR3 DNA is TGCGCCTGGAGTGTACCGTCCCCTTCGGGGAACACTGAAGCTTTCTTT. Its translation is CAWSVPSPSGNTEAFF.

The chain couples TRBV15 to TRBJ2-7; D gene uncertain. Trimming pared 5 bases from V and 5 bases from J, leaving 13 bases between. CDR1 LNHNV and CDR2 YYDKDF come from the germline V gene (reference sequence). This CDR3 has 13 residues. In nucleotides, the CDR3 is TGTGCCACCAGCGGAGCCCCCCGGGACGAGCAGTACTTC. It is translated as CATSGAPRDEQYF. Full variable domain (missing parts from reference TRBV15 and TRBJ2-7): DAMVIQNPRYQVTQFGKPVTLSCSQTLNHNVMYWYQQKSSQAPKLLFHYYDKDFNNEADTPDNFQSRRPNTSFCFLDIRSPGLGDTAMYLCATSGAPRDEQYFGPGTRLTVT.

The sample holds a few counts of this clone. V usage is TRBV19 and J usage is TRBJ2-5, with a weak D call TRBD2 (7 bases). Germline V gene lookup returns CDR1 LNHDA and CDR2 SQIVND (reference sequence). The CDR3 spans 12 residues. Trimming stripped 8 bases from V and 5 bases from J, with 12 bases between. Here the CDR3 reads CASRGGGETQYF. CDR3 coding DNA: TGTGCCAGTCGAGGGGGAGGGGAGACCCAGTACTTC.

The gene calls are TRBV10-1 and TRBJ2-2; D is unresolved. V was pared by 2 bases and J by 7 bases, with 5 bases between. The V gene's germline CDR1 is WNHNN and CDR2 SYGVQD (reference sequence). The CDR3 consists of 12 residues. CDR3 bases: TGCGCCAGCAGTGAGCGAGGCGGGGAGCTGTTTTTT. This gives the protein CASSERGGELFF.

The chain couples TRBV19 to TRBJ1-2; D gene unclear. The CDR3 is made up of 14 amino acids. The V end lost 6 bases, the J end lost 6 bases, and 17 bases lay between the germline ends. Germline V gene lookup returns CDR1 LNHDA and CDR2 SQIVND (reference sequence). In DNA, the CDR3 is TGTGCCAGTAGGGTCGGGGTTACGGTGGATGGCTACACCTTC. Translation gives CASRVGVTVDGYTF.

This clone was observed once. This chain uses TRBV6-1 with TRBJ2-7, with 8 nucleotides matching TRBD2. CDR1 is MNHNS and CDR2 is SASEGT in the germline V gene. The CDR3 runs to 16 residues. J gave up 2 bases and V 1 base, and 7 bases lay outside the gene matches. DNA for the CDR3: TGTGCCAGCAGTGAAGGGCCCAGCGGGAGCGCCTACGAGCAGTACTTC. It is translated as CASSEGPSGSAYEQYF.

Details on this clone: The sample contains more than one DNA sequence encoding this CDR3. In nucleotides, the CDR3 is TGTGCCAGTAGTGGGCTGGCCCGCTCCTATGGCTACACCTTC. Protein sequence: CASSGLARSYGYTF. The chain recombines TRBV19 with TRBJ1-2; D ambiguous. The CDR3 totals 14 residues. V lost 5 bases and J lost 4, with 14 bases in between. Looked up from germline, CDR1 is LNHDA and CDR2 is SQIVND (reference sequence).

This chain joins TRBV20-1 and TRBJ2-7; possible D gene TRBD2, 5 bases. Trimming pared 7 bases from V and 4 bases from J, leaving 11 bases between. Germline V gene data show CDR1 as DFQATT and CDR2 as SNEGSKA (reference sequence). The CDR3 is made up of 11 amino acids. Here the CDR3 DNA reads TGCAGTGGAGGGTTTTCGTACGAGCAGTACTTC. Translation: CSGGFSYEQYF.

The V gene is TRBV7-2, the J gene TRBJ2-2, with a weak D call TRBD1 (6 bases). This CDR3 spans 15 amino acids. The germline V gene has CDR1 SGHTA and CDR2 FQGNSA. V was trimmed by 2 bases and J by 1 base, leaving 8 bases between them. CDR3: CASSLLTGNTGELFF. The DNA of the CDR3 is TGTGCCAGCAGCTTATTGACAGGGAACACCGGGGAGCTGTTTTTT.

Concerning this clone itself: Within the sample, other DNA sequences also encode this same CDR3. This chain links TRBV6-1 with TRBJ2-7; TRBD2 might be the D (5 bases). Germline assignment: CDR1 MNHNS and CDR2 SASEGT. V gave up 2 bases and J gave up 1 base, with 6 bases separating them. The CDR3 extends over 13 amino acids. For the CDR3, the DNA is TGTGCCAGCAGTGAATCGGGGTCCTACGAGCAGTACTTC. It translates to CASSESGSYEQYF.

The chain couples TRBV11-2 to TRBJ1-2, with 7 bases matching TRBD1. With V trimmed by 5 bases and J by 0 bases, 12 bases remained unmatched. The CDR3 is 17 residues long. CDR1 is SGHAT and CDR2 is FQNNGV in the germline V gene. DNA of the CDR3: TGTGCCAGCAGCCCCGGGTCCAGGGGGGGACCTAACTATGGCTACACCTTC. Its translation: CASSPGSRGGPNYGYTF.

This CDR3 is CASSQDVGYTF. The CDR3 region has the DNA TGCGCCAGCAGCCAAGACGTTGGCTACACCTTC. V and J are TRBV4-3 and TRBJ1-2, with D unresolved. The CDR3 is made up of 11 amino acids. V lost 0 bases and J 7 bases, leaving 3 bases between the germline ends. Germline V gene sequence: CDR1 LGHNA, CDR2 YSLEER.

This clone appeared a single time. This chain uses TRBV9 with TRBJ2-1, with D perhaps matching TRBD2 (5 bases). The CDR3 runs 17 residues. Germline CDR1 and CDR2: SGDLS and YYNGEE. Between the trimmed V and J ends, which lost 0 bases and 5 bases, there was a span of 18 bases. CDR3 amino acids: CASSVATTAGSNNEQFF. CDR3 nucleotide sequence: TGTGCCAGCAGCGTAGCGACGACGGCGGGTTCTAACAATGAGCAGTTCTTC.

The rearrangement uses TRBV6-1 and TRBJ1-2; D uncertain. Germline CDR1 reads MNHNS; CDR2 reads SASEGT. This CDR3 has 15 residues. Trimming removed 2 bases from V and 5 bases from J, with 15 bases in between. The CDR3 sequence is CASSERLLRRYGYTF. The CDR3, as DNA: TGTGCCAGCAGTGAACGTTTACTTAGGCGGTATGGCTACACCTTC.

The chain employs TRBV23-1 and TRBJ2-5; a weak D match, TRBD2 (6 bases). TRBV23-1 is an ORF for which the function is uncertain. The V end lost 4 bases, the J end lost 2 bases, and 17 bases lay between the germline ends. The CDR3 has 16 residues. The chain's CDR3 is CASSPVMREPQETQYF. The CDR3 bases are TGCGCCAGCAGTCCCGTGATGCGGGAACCACAAGAGACCCAGTACTTC.

V is TRBV28 and J is TRBJ2-1; D is possibly TRBD2 (5 bases). V lost 3 bases to trimming and J lost 8 bases, with 17 bases between them. Per the germline V gene, CDR1 is MDHEN and CDR2 is SYDVKM. This CDR3 region has 15 residues. The CDR3 DNA follows: TGTGCCAGCAGTTTCCGGACTCCTCCCGGCGATGAGCAGTTCTTC. It yields the protein CASSFRTPPGDEQFF. Full variable domain (rest looked up from reference TRBV28 and TRBJ2-1): DVKVTQSSRYLVKRTGEKVFLECVQDMDHENMFWYRQDPGLGLRLIYFSYDVKMKEKGDIPEGYSVSREKKERFSLILESASTNQTSMYLCASSFRTPPGDEQFFGPGTRLTVL.

This chain connects TRBV4-1 to TRBJ2-2, with 7 nucleotides matching TRBD1. The CDR3 has 14 residues. Germline lookup yields CDR1 MGHRA and CDR2 YSYEKL. Losses at the gene ends were 2 bases for V and 6 bases for J; bases not matched to a gene: 3. The CDR3 reads CASSQRQGAGELFF. The CDR3 bases are TGCGCCAGCAGCCAAAGACAGGGCGCCGGGGAGCTGTTTTTT.

This sequence joins TRBV6-6 and TRBJ2-1, with 8 bases fitting TRBD1. Germline V gives CDR1 MNHNY, CDR2 SVGAGI (reference sequence). The V segment lost 6 bases and the J segment 6 bases; nucleotides outside the gene matches: 10. CDR3 length: 15 residues. Here the CDR3 DNA reads TGTGCCAGCAGCCGGGTTGGACAGGGTGGCAATGAGCAGTTCTTC. Encoded protein: CASSRVGQGGNEQFF.

The V gene is TRBV7-5, the J gene TRBJ2-7; the table's D gene call, TRBD1, was not cross checked with the DNA. TRBV7-5 is tagged as a pseudogene. The CDR3 covers 19 residues. Written as DNA, the CDR3 is TGTGTCAGAAGCTTACCGAGACAGGCTTTCGGGTTTTCTTCCTACGAGCAGTACTTC. The encoded protein is CVRSLPRQAFGFSSYEQYF.

The genes are TRBV7-2 and TRBJ2-1; TRBD1 aligns across 7 bases. The germline gives CDR1 SGHTA, CDR2 FQGNSA. The CDR3 contains 15 residues. With 3 bases clipped from V and 2 bases from J, the junction kept 4 bases outside the gene matches. The CDR3 loop is CASSLGDSPYNEQFF. In nucleotides, the CDR3 is TGTGCCAGCAGCTTGGGGGACAGTCCCTACAATGAGCAGTTCTTC.

The J gene is TRBJ2-7, the V gene TRBV28; D unresolved. CDR3 length: 14 amino acids. CDR1 is MDHEN, CDR2 SYDVKM, per germline. The V and J ends lost 8 bases and 2 bases respectively, with 16 bases between them. CDR3 in DNA: TGTGCCAGCCGGACCGGGTCGGTTGCCTACGAGCAGTACTTC. Its translation is CASRTGSVAYEQYF.